This TCR beta chain appears in the sequencing data of a study of cytomegalovirus exposure and HLA in healthy donors. Study-wide results and caveats: While the bulk of TCR sequences proved rare, some public TCRs turned up in many donors. Later genetic work tied a missense DCLRE1C variant to beta-chain V and J trimming. In vitro checks showed that a few CMV-associated chains really do target CMV antigens.

As concerns this clone: Its antigen is as yet unknown.

The CDR3 length is 16 residues. The V and J ends lost 7 bases and 4 bases, in that order; junction bases with no gene match: 11. In germline, CDR1 is MGHRA, CDR2 YSYEKL. PCR employed 60 Vbeta and 13 Jbeta primers. Original handling: An analysis performed later counted about 80 million unique TCR beta chains (approximately 12 million of them shared). Measured with immunoSEQ multiplex PCR; TCRdb has only the in-frame clones, and not every one. The V and J calls and clone size were taken over from that table, and D and trimming were inferred from the DNA. The data contain 110,000 to 150,000 clones, approximately 81% of them singletons.

This sequence originates from a boy younger than 10 in good health and CMV-seronegative. Sequenced input: PBMCs. The rearrangement joins TRBV4-1 to TRBJ1-2, with 11 bases aligning to TRBD1. The CDR3 DNA sequence: TGCGCCAGCACTCCCCGGACAGGGGGCCAAGGCTATGGCTACACCTTC. Translation: CASTPRTGGQGYGYTF.